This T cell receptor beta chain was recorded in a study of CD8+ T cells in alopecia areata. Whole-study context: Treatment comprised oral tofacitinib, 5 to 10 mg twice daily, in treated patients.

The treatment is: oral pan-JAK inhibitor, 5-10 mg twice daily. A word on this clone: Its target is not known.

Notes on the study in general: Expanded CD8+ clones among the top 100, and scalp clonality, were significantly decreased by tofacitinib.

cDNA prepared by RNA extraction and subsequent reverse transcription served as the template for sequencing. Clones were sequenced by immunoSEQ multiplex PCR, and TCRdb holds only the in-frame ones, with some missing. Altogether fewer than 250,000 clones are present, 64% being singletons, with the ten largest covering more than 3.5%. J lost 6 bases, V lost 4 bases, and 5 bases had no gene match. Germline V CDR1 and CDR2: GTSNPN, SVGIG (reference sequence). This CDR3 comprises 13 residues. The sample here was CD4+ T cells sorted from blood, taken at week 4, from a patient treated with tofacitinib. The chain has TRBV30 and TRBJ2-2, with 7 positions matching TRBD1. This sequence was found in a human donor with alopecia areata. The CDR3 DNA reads TGTGCCTGGACGGACAGGTCGGCCGGGGAGCTGTTTTTT. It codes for CAWTDRSAGELFF.